This TCR beta chain appears in the sequencing data of a study of T cells in Graves' hyperthyroidism and ophthalmopathy. Per the germline V gene, CDR1 is KGHDR and CDR2 is SFDVKD. The CDR3 spans 17 residues. V was cut by 3 bases and J by 2 bases, with 19 bases left in between. Hyperthyroidism of Graves' type that showed no ophthalmopathy progression within 18 months was stable. PBMCs were collected from a 10 ml volume of fresh peripheral blood. Amplified TCR beta CDR3 regions derived from RNA transcripts. HTBI primers were the set used in a first-round RT-PCR of the TCR CDR3. MiXCR, applied by TCRdb to the multiplex PCR reads, yields one record per CDR3 protein. The repertoire has roughly 510,000 distinct CDR3 sequences, less than 25% of them found once; the top ten carry more than 25%. This clonotype came up a few times.

Sequenced sample: blood. The genes are TRBV24-1 and TRBJ2-7; D is unresolved. The receptor was isolated from a man aged 18 to 30 with Graves' hyperthyroidism. The CDR3 DNA reads TGTGCCACCAGTGATCAGGACCACCGGACGTCGACCTACGAGCAGTACTTC. This encodes CATSDQDHRTSTYEQYF.